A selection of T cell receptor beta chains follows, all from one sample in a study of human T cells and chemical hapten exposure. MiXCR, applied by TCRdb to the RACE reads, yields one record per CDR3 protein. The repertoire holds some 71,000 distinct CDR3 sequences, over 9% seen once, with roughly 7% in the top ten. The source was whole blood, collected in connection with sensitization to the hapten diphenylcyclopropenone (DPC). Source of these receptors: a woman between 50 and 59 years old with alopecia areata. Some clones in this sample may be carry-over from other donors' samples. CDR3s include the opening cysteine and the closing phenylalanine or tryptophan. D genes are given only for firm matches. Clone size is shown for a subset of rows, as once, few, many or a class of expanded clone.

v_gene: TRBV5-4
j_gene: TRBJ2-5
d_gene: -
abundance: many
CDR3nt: TGTGCCAGCAGCCTAAATGAGGGAGAGACCCAGTACTTC
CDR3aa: CASSLNEGETQYF

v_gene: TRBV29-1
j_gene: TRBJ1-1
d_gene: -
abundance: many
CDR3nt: TGCAGCGTTGAAGGGCAGTACGCGGCGTTGCCTTTCTTT
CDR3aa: CSVEGQYAALPFF

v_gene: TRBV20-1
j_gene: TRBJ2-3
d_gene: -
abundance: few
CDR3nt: TGCAGTGCTAGAAACCTCTACGTAACAGATACGCAGTATTTT
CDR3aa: CSARNLYVTDTQYF

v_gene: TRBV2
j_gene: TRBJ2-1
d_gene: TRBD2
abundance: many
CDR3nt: TGTGCCAGCAGTGTATCTGGACTAGCGGGATTTTCTGAGCAGTTCTTC
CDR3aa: CASSVSGLAGFSEQFF

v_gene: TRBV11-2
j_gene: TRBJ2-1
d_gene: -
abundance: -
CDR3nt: TGTGCCAGCTCACCACCCTCCAGCTCCTACAATGAGCAGTTCTTC
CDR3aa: CASSPPSSSYNEQFF

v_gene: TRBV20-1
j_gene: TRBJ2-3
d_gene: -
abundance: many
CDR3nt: TGCAGTGCTAAAGTAGGTTGGGGGAGGCCAGATACGCAGTATTTT
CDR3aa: CSAKVGWGRPDTQYF

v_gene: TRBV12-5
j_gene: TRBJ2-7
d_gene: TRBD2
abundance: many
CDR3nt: TGTGCTAGTGGCGCCGGGACTAGCTACGAGCAGTACTTC
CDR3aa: CASGAGTSYEQYF

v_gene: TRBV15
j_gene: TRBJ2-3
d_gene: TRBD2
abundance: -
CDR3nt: TGTGCCACCAGCAGAGCGGTGGTAGCGGGAGGGCCCAGTACGCAGTATTTT
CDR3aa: CATSRAVVAGGPSTQYF

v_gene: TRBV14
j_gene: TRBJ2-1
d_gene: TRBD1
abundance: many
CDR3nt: TGTGCCAGCAGTCCAAACTTGAGGACAGGTGAGCAGTTCTTC
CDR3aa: CASSPNLRTGEQFF

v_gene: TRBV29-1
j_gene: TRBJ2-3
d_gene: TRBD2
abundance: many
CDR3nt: TGCAGCGTTGGTAGAGCGGGAGTTCCAGATACGCAGTATTTT
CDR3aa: CSVGRAGVPDTQYF

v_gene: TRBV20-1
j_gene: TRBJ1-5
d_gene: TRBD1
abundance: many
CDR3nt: TGCAGTGCCATACAGACAGGGGGGTCCCAGGACAATCAGCCCCAGCATTTT
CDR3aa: CSAIQTGGSQDNQPQHF

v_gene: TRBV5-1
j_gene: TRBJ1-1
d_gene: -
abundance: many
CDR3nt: TGCGCCAGCAGAGAAGACCTGAACACTGAAGCTTTCTTT
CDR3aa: CASREDLNTEAFF

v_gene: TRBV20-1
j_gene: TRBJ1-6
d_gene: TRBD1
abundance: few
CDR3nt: TGCAGTGCTAGGGGGACAGGGACGGTAACCCTCCACTTT
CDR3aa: CSARGTGTVTLHF

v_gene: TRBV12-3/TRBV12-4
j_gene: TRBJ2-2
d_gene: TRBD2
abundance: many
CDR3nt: TGTGCCAGCAGTTATTTTTCCGGACTAGCGACTCCAGCATCCGGGGAGCTGTTTTTT
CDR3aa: CASSYFSGLATPASGELFF

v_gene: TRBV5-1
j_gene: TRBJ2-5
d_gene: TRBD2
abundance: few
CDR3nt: TGCGCCAGCAGCTTGGAGGCTAGCGGGAGCCAGGAGACCCAGTACTTC
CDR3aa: CASSLEASGSQETQYF

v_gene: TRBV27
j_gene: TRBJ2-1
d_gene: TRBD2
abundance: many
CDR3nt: TGTGCCAGCAGTCCGCTCGCGGGAGGGTGGAATGAGCAGTTCTTC
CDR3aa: CASSPLAGGWNEQFF

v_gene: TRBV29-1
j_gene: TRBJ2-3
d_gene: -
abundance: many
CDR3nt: TGCAGCGCCACTCCCACGAGCGGAAGCACAGATACGCAGTATTTT
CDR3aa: CSATPTSGSTDTQYF

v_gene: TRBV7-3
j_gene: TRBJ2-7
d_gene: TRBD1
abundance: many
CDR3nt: TGTGCCAGCAGTCCTACCGGGACAGGGCGCCACGAGCAGTACTTC
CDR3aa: CASSPTGTGRHEQYF

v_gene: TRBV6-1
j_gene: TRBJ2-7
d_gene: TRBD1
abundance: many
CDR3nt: TGTGCCAGCAGTGAGACAGGGTCAGAGCAGTACTTC
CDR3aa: CASSETGSEQYF

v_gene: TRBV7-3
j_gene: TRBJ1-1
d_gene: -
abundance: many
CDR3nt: TGTGCCAGCAGCACGACAAGAAACTCGGAGGCTTTCTTT
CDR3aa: CASSTTRNSEAFF

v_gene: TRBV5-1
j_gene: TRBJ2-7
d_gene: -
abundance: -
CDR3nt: TGCGCCAGCAGTACCGGGACTTACTACGAGCAGTACTTC
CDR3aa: CASSTGTYYEQYF

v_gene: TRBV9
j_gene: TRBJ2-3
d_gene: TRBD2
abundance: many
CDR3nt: TGTGCCAGCAGTTCACTAGCGGGAGTCACAGATACGCAGTATTTT
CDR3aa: CASSSLAGVTDTQYF

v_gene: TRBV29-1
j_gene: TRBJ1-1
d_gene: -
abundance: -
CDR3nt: TGCAGCGTTGATCGGCAGGAGGGGCTTGAAGCTTTCTTT
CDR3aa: CSVDRQEGLEAFF

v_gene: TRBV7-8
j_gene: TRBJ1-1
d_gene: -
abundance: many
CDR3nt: TGTGCCAGCAGCTTACGGGCAGCTATGCTGATGAACACTGAAGCTTTCTTT
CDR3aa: CASSLRAAMLMNTEAFF

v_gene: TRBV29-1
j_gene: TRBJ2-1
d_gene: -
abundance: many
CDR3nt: TGCAGCGTTGACGGGGCGGGTAATGAGCAGTTCTTC
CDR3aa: CSVDGAGNEQFF

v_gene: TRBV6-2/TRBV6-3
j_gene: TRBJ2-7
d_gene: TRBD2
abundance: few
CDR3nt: TGTGCCAGCACCCTAGCGGGAGGGCCGACAAGGGGCGAGCAGTACTTC
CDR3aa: CASTLAGGPTRGEQYF

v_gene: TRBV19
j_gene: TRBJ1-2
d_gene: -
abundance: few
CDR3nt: TGTGCCAGTAGTATCATCGACAGAGACTATGGCTACACCTTC
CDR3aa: CASSIIDRDYGYTF

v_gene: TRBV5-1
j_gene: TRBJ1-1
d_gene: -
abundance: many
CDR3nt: TGCGCCAGCAGCTCGGAGCTTGACACTGAAGCTTTCTTT
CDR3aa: CASSSELDTEAFF

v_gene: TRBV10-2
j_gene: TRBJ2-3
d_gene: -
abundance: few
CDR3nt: TGCGCCAGCAGTGAGTCGAGGCTTCCCGGGGATACGCAGTATTTT
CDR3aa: CASSESRLPGDTQYF

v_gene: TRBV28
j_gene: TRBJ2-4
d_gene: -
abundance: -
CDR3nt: TGTGCCAGCACTCCCGGGGGCCCCAAAAACATTCAGTACTTC
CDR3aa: CASTPGGPKNIQYF

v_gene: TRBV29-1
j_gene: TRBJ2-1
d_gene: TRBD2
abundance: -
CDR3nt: TGCAGCGTCCCAACCCAGACTAGCGGGAGGGCCTACAATGAGCAGTTCTTC
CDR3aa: CSVPTQTSGRAYNEQFF

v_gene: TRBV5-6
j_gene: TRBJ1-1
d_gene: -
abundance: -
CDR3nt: TGTGCCAGCAGCCTGGAAGGGGCGCAGAGCACTGAAGCTTTCTTT
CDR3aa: CASSLEGAQSTEAFF

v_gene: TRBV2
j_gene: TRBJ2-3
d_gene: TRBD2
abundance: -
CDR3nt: TGTGCCAGCAGTGAAACGGGCTTGGGACTAGGGGGCACAGATACGCAGTATTTT
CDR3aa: CASSETGLGLGGTDTQYF

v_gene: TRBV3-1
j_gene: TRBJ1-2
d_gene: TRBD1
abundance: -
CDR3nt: TGTGGCAGCAGCCATGGACAGGGGTACTATGGCTACACCTTC
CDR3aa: CGSSHGQGYYGYTF

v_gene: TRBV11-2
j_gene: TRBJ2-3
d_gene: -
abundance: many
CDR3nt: TGTGCCAGCAGCTTACTACTCGGAGTCACAGATACGCAGTATTTT
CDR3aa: CASSLLLGVTDTQYF

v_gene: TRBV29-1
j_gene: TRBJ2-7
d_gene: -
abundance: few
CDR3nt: TGCAGCGTTGAAGATCCAGGGTTCTCCTACGAGCAGTACTTC
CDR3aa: CSVEDPGFSYEQYF

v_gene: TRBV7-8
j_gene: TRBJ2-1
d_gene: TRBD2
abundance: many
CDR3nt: TGTGCCAGCAGCTTACGCGGAGCGGGAGGGTTCTACAATGAGCAGTTCTTC
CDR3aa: CASSLRGAGGFYNEQFF

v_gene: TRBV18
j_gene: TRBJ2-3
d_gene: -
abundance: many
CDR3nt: TGTGCCAGCTCACCAGAGGTTGCGATTACAGATACGCAGTATTTT
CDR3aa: CASSPEVAITDTQYF

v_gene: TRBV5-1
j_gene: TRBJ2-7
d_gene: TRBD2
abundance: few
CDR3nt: TGCGCCAGCAGCTTGGACAGCGGGAGTGGGGCCTACGAGCAGTACTTC
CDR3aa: CASSLDSGSGAYEQYF

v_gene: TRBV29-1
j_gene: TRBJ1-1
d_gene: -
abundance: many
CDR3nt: TGCAGCGTTGTGTGGGAAACTGAAGCTTTCTTT
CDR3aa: CSVVWETEAFF

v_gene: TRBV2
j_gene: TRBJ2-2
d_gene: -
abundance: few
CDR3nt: TGTGCCAGCCGGAGACAGCCCTTGAACACCGGGGAGCTGTTTTTT
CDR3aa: CASRRQPLNTGELFF

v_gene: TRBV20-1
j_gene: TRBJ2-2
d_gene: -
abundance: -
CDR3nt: TGCAGTGCTAGAGCCCTCATAGGCAGGGGAAGGGCCGGGGAGCTGTTTTTT
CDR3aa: CSARALIGRGRAGELFF

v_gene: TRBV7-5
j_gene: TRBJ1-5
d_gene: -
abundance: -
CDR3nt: -
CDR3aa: CISVPEARTDNQPQHF

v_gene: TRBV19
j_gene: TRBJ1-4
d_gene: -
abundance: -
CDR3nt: TGTGCCACTAGCCCACCAGGGCGAAATGAAAAACTGTTTTTT
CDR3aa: CATSPPGRNEKLFF

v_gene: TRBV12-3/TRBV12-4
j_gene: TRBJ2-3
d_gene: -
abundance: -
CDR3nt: TGTGCCAGCAGTCCGTGGTCCCTTGAGTTGAGCACAGATACGCAGTATTTT
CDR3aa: CASSPWSLELSTDTQYF